The T cell receptor beta chain under discussion was sequenced for a study of vaccination and CD4 T cells after COVID-19. Whole-study context: The cells were exposed to overlapping spike peptides originating from SARS-CoV-2, HCoV-NL63, HCoV-OC43 and HCoV-229E for stimulation. Each control culture was treated with a CEFX pool, an HIV-1 Nef pool, or no peptide.

The Oncomine TCR Beta short-read assay generated sequence data from the DNA of cultured CD4+ T cells. TCRdb analysed the PCR reads with MiXCR anew, one entry per CDR3 protein. The data show around 13,000 distinct CDR3 sequences, 20% to 25% seen once. Trimming at V came to 4 bases and at J to 2 bases, leaving 7 bases not matched to a gene. CDR3 length: 16 amino acids. From germline, CDR1 is SGDLS and CDR2 YYNGEE. Treatment in this sample: approximately 9-day PBMC culture with coronavirus spike peptide pools or control peptides (ViraFEST assay). Concerning this clonotype: What it binds is unknown.

The clonotype originates from a human donor who had recovered from COVID-19. The input for sequencing was CD4+ T cells from blood, cultured in vitro, taken after SARS-CoV-2 vaccination. The gene calls are TRBV9 and TRBJ2-3; TRBD2 aligns across 10 bases. The CDR3 bases are TGTGCCAGCAGCCCAGGACTAGCGGAGTTCACAGATACGCAGTATTTT. It yields the protein CASSPGLAEFTDTQYF.